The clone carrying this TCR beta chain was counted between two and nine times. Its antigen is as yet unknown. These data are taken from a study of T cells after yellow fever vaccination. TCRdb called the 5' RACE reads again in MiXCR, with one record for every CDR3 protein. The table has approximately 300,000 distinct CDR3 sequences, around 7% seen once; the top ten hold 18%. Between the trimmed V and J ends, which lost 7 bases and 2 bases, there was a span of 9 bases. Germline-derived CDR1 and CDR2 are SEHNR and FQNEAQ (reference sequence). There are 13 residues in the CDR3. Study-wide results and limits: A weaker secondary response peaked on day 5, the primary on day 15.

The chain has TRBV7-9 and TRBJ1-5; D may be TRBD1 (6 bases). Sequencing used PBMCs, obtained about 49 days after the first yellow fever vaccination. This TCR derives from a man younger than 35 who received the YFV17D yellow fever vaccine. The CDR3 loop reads CASTEGGNQPQHF. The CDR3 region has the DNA TGTGCCAGCACCGAGGGGGGCAATCAGCCCCAGCATTTT.